This T cell receptor (beta chain) was sequenced during a study of blood T cell repertoires in COVID-19. Study information: The study drew acute and convalescent COVID-19 samples from the United States, Italy and Spain. PBMCs, B-cell-depleted T cells, or T cells provided the cDNA or gDNA that made up the material.

Original methodology: From reference gene primer amplification, estimates of nucleated cell counts were derived. Sequencing used immunoSEQ multiplex PCR; TCRdb keeps in-frame clones, though not all of them. That table furnishes V, J and clone size, whereas the DNA furnished D and trimming. The sample records 60,000 to 70,000 clones, roughly 85% being singletons. V lost 3 bases and J lost 1, with 16 bases in between. Germline lookup yields CDR1 SGDLS and CDR2 YYNGEE. The CDR3 is 16 residues long. The chain recombines TRBV9 with TRBJ1-1; D might be TRBD1 (5 bases). The receptor's source is a man in his fifties with acute or convalescent COVID-19. The specimen sequenced was peripheral blood. In DNA, the CDR3 is TGTGCCAGCAGCGATGGGGGGGTGGCGGAGAACACTGAAGCTTTCTTT. It yields the protein CASSDGGVAENTEAFF.